One and the same sample provided the 8 T cell receptor beta chains below, sequenced in a study of T-cell reconstitution after alpha-beta-depleted transplantation in children (dated by TCRdb to the mid-2010s). Preparation of the library involved PCR. TCRdb names Illumina HiSeq 2500 as the instrument used. Molecular barcoding was employed in the preparation of TCR libraries, with unique molecular identifiers being used to normalize TCRbeta repertoire quantification. Using fastp at Q25 and MiXCR, TCRdb reprocessed the public reads and kept productive beta chains. Every distinct CDR3 protein forms one entry, paired with its most common genes and DNA. Across this sample there are 200,000 to 250,000 distinct CDR3 sequences, with approximately 10% seen only once. The top ten clones comprise over 25% of the sample. The intended sense of this specimen's treatment or condition label: allogeneic hematopoietic cell transplantation with graft depleted of TCRalphabeta T cells and CD19 B cells.

This material consisted of PBMCs, taken before TCRalphabeta/CD19-depleted stem cell transplant. These receptors all stem from a child in the first two years of life with acute myeloid leukemia, due to receive a stem cell transplant.

This clonotype has at least ten counts. The chain couples TRBV20-1 to TRBJ2-7; 9 bases map to TRBD2. CDR1 and CDR2 from the germline V gene are DFQATT and SNEGSKA (reference sequence). V shed 1 base, J shed 4 bases, and the junction held 2 bases outside the gene matches. The CDR3 consists of 13 residues. The CDR3 here is CSARGLAGYEQYF. CDR3 sequence (DNA): TGCAGTGCTAGAGGGCTAGCGGGGTACGAGCAGTACTTC.

There are a few counts of this clonotype. The chain joins TRBV28 to TRBJ2-7; D is tentatively TRBD1 or TRBD2 (5 bases each). V shed 5 bases and J shed 3 bases, with 11 bases lying between them. The CDR3 is 13 residues long. CDR1 is MDHEN, CDR2 SYDVKM, per germline. The CDR3 region has the DNA TGTGCCAGCAGTCCCCCGGGGCTCTACGAGCAGTACTTC. Translating gives CASSPPGLYEQYF.

This clonotype occurred many times. The chain has TRBV12-3 or TRBV12-4 and TRBJ2-3; D ambiguous. The CDR3 has 12 amino acids. V gave up 7 bases and J gave up 2 bases, with 7 bases separating them. In DNA form, the CDR3 reads TGTGCCAGCATTAGTTTCACAGATACGCAGTATTTT. Its protein is CASISFTDTQYF.

This clonotype was seen at least ten times. The chain employs TRBV18 and TRBJ1-1; 7 bases are shared with TRBD1. The CDR3 is made up of 14 amino acids. Germline CDR1 reads KGHSH; CDR2 reads LQKENI. The V gene end was trimmed by 3 bases and the J gene end by 3 bases; junction bases not matched to a gene: 4. CDR3 sequence (DNA): TGTGCCAGCTCACCTCAGGGGGACGACACTGAAGCTTTCTTT. This translates into CASSPQGDDTEAFF.

The rearrangement uses TRBV6-1 and TRBJ2-3; D unresolved. From germline, CDR1 is MNHNS and CDR2 SASEGT. V was cut by 10 bases and J by 0 bases, with 11 bases left in between. The CDR3 consists of 13 residues. CDR3 region: CATHSTSTDTQYF. In DNA form, the CDR3 reads TGTGCCACCCACTCTACTAGCACAGATACGCAGTATTTT.

This clonotype was recorded many times. The V and J genes are TRBV27 and TRBJ2-7; the match to TRBD1 covers 9 bases. CDR1 is MNHEY and CDR2 is SMNVEV in the germline V gene (reference sequence). V lost 1 base, J lost 5 bases, and 3 bases stayed unmatched. This CDR3 has 14 amino acids. DNA of the CDR3: TGTGCCAGCAGTTTATGGGACAGGGTCCACGAGCAGTACTTC. Translation gives CASSLWDRVHEQYF.

This clonotype was recorded many times. This rearrangement joins TRBV5-1 to TRBJ1-1; D gene ambiguous. This CDR3 is 14 amino acids long. In germline, CDR1 is SGHRS, CDR2 YFSETQ. Trimming took 1 base from V and 2 from J, leaving 9 bases between them. The DNA for the CDR3 is TGCGCCAGCAGCTTGCAGACATCTAACACTGAAGCTTTCTTT. Translating it yields CASSLQTSNTEAFF. Full variable domain (outside the CDR3, taken from reference TRBV5-1 and TRBJ1-1): KAGVTQTPRYLIKTRGQQVTLSCSPISGHRSVSWYQQTPGQGLQFLFEYFSETQRNKGNFPGRFSGRQFSNSRSEMNVSTLELGDSALYLCASSLQTSNTEAFFGQGTRLTVV.

This clonotype was seen a few times. V and J are TRBV28 and TRBJ1-2, with D uncertain. The V gene lost 7 bases and the J gene lost 5 bases, with 20 bases spanning the gap. CDR3 size: 15 residues. CDR1 and CDR2 from the germline V gene are MDHEN and SYDVKM. CDR3 nucleotide sequence: TGTGCCAGCAAAGAGAGCCGGAAGGGAGGGTATGGCTACACCTTC. As protein: CASKESRKGGYGYTF.